This entry features one TCR beta chain sequence. The antigen is unknown. Sequencing templates came from extracted RNA that was reverse transcribed into cDNA. Repertoires were generated with immunoSEQ multiplex PCR, while TCRdb's copy carries only in-frame clones and drops some. The table shows 90,000 to 100,000 clones, with about 58% occurring only once. The data originate from a study of CD8+ T cells in alopecia areata. Across the whole study: Each of the treated patients was given oral tofacitinib, 5 to 10 mg twice daily, for moderate-to-severe alopecia areata. Study-wide findings and caveats: In lesional scalp, particularly from alopecia totalis/universalis, clonality was higher than in normal scalp. On tofacitinib, scalp and blood still held many of the expanded lesional clones.

The CDR3 runs 15 residues. V trimming: 3 bases; J trimming: 4 bases; junction bases outside the gene matches: 8. CDR1 is SQVTM, CDR2 ANQGSEA, per germline. Stated treatment: oral pan-JAK inhibitor, 5-10 mg twice daily. It was from alopecia areata patients that lesional scalp punch biopsies and peripheral blood were collected. The specimen comprised CD8+ T cells sorted from blood, sampled at week 4, from a patient treated with tofacitinib. The V and J genes are TRBV29-1 and TRBJ2-3; 9 nucleotides align to TRBD1. The clonotype comes from a human donor with alopecia areata. CDR3 sequence reads: CSVDGRDRVPDTQYF. For the CDR3, the DNA is TGCAGCGTTGACGGTAGGGACAGGGTACCAGATACGCAGTATTTT.